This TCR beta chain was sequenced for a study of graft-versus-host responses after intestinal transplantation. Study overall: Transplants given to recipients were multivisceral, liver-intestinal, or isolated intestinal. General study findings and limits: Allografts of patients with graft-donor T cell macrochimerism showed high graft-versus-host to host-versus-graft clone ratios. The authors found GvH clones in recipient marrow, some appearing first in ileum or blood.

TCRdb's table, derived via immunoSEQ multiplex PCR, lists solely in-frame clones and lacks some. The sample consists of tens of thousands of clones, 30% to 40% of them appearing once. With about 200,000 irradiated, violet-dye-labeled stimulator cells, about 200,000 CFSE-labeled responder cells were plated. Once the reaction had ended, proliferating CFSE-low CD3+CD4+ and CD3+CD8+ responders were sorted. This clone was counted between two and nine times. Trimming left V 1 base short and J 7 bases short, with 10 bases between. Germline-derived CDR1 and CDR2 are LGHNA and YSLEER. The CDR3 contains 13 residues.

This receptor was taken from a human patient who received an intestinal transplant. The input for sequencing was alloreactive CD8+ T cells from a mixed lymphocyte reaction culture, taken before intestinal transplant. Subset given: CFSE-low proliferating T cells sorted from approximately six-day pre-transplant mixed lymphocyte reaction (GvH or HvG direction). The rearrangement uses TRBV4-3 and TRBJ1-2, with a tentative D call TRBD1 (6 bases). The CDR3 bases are TGCGCCAGCAGCCAAGCCGGGGGCGGTGGCTACACCTTC. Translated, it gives CASSQAGGGGYTF.